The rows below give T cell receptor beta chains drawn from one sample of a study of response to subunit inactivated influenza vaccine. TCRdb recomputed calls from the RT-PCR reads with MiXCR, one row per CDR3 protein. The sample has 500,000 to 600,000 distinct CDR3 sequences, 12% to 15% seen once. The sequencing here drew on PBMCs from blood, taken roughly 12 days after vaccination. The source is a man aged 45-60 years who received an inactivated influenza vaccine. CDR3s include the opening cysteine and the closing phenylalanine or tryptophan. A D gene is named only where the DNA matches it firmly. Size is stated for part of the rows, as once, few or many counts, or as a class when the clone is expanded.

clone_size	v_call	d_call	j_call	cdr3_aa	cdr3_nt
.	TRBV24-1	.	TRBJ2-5	CATSDLPPGETQYF	TGTGCCACCAGTGATTTGCCTCCGGGGGAGACCCAGTACTTC
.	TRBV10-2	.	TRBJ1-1	CASSFDPAPEAFF	TGCGCCAGCAGTTTCGATCCAGCCCCTGAAGCTTTCTTT
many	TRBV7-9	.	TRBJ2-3	CASSPTGISSTDTQYF	TGTGCCAGCAGTCCTACAGGGATAAGTTCCACAGATACGCAGTATTTT
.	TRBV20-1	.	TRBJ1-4	CSAFFRGSGEKLFF	TGCAGTGCCTTCTTCAGGGGATCGGGTGAAAAACTGTTTTTT
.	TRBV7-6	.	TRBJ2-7	CASSAATGSSYEQYF	TGTGCCAGCAGCGCAGCCACCGGGTCCTCCTACGAGCAGTACTTC
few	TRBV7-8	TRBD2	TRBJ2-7	CASSTPPGTSGFPFSYEQYF	TGTGCCAGCAGCACGCCGCCGGGGACTAGCGGGTTTCCCTTCTCCTACGAGCAGTACTTC
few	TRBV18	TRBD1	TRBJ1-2	CASSPGDRGSTF	TGTGCCAGCTCACCGGGAGACAGGGGGAGCACCTTC
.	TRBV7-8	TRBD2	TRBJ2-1	CASSFMLAGVGGLGYNEQFF	TGTGCCAGCAGCTTTATGCTAGCGGGAGTGGGTGGACTAGGTTACAATGAGCAGTTCTTC
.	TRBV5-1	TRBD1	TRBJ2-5	CASSSDRGQTQYF	TGCGCCAGCAGCTCTGACAGGGGACAGACCCAGTACTTC
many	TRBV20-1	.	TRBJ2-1	CSARSYNEQFF	TGCAGTGCTAGAAGCTACAATGAGCAGTTCTTC
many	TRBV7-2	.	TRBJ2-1	CASSLVGYNEQFF	TGTGCCAGCAGCTTAGTCGGGTACAATGAGCAGTTCTTC
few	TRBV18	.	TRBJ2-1	CASSPNGQIPQDNEQFF	TGTGCCAGCTCACCTAATGGACAGATACCCCAGGACAATGAGCAGTTCTTC
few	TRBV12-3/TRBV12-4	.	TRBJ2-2	CASSLGSADTGELFF	TGTGCCAGCAGTTTAGGGTCAGCGGACACCGGGGAGCTGTTTTTT
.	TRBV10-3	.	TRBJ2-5	CAISALGGSETQYF	TGTGCCATCAGTGCGCTCGGGGGCAGTGAGACCCAGTACTTC
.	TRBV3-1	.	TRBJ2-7	CASMYGTEQYF	TGTGCCAGCATGTACGGGACGGAGCAGTACTTC
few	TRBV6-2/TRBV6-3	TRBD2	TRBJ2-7	CASSHWTSGSAYEQYF	TGTGCCAGCAGCCACTGGACTAGCGGGAGTGCCTACGAGCAGTACTTC
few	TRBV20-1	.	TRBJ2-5	CSARGHPQETQYF	TGCAGTGCTAGAGGACACCCCCAAGAGACCCAGTACTTC
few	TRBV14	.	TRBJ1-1	CASSHDKGQAFF	TGTGCCAGCAGCCACGACAAGGGGCAAGCTTTCTTT
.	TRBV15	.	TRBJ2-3	CATRDIPSTDTQYF	TGTGCCACCAGGGACATTCCTAGCACAGATACGCAGTATTTT
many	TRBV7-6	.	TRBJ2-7	CASSQNRGEQYF	TGTGCCAGCAGCCAAAATAGGGGCGAGCAGTACTTC
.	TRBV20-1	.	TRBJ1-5	CSARDVGGDQPQHF	TGCAGTGCTAGAGATGTTGGCGGGGATCAGCCCCAGCATTTT
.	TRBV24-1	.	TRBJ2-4	CATSDSAGENIQYF	TGTGCCACCAGTGATTCAGCAGGGGAAAACATTCAGTACTTC
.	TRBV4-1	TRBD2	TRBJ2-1	CASRSGRGLRNEQFF	TGCGCCAGCAGAAGCGGGAGGGGCCTAAGGAATGAGCAGTTCTTC
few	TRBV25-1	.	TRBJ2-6	CASSEWSVSHSGANVLTF	TGTGCCAGCAGTGAATGGTCGGTCTCTCACTCTGGGGCCAACGTCCTGACTTTC
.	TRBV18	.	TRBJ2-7	CASSPRDGPYEQYF	TGTGCCAGCTCACCCCGGGACGGGCCCTACGAGCAGTACTTC
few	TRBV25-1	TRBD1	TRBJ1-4	CASSKTGFNEKLFF	TGTGCCAGCAGTAAGACAGGGTTTAATGAAAAACTGTTTTTT
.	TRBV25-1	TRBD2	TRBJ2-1	CATATRTSGDNEQFF	TGTGCCACCGCAACCCGGACTAGCGGGGACAATGAGCAGTTCTTC
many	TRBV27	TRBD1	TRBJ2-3	CASSLGTGALTDTQYF	TGTGCCAGCAGTTTAGGGACAGGGGCTCTCACAGATACGCAGTATTTT
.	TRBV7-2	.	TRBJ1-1	CASSSSSVRRYTEAFF	TGTGCCAGCAGCTCCTCCTCCGTCCGACGGTACACTGAAGCTTTCTTT
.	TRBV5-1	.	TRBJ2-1	CASSLSRGLLAHEQFF	TGCGCCAGCAGCTTGTCCAGGGGCTTATTAGCGCATGAGCAGTTCTTC
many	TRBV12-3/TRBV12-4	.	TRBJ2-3	CASSFGDSTDTQYF	TGTGCCAGCAGTTTTGGGGATAGCACAGATACGCAGTATTTT
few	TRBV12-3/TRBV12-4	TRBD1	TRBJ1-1	CASSVRGTGNTEAFF	TGTGCCAGCAGTGTTAGAGGGACAGGGAACACTGAAGCTTTCTTT
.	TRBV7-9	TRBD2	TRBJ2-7	CASSRLARSSEQYF	TGTGCCAGCAGCCGACTAGCACGAAGTAGCGAGCAGTACTTC
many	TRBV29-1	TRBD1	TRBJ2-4	CSVLTGPGDIQYF	TGCAGCGTGCTGACAGGGCCCGGTGACATTCAGTACTTC
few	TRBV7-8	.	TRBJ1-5	CASSLVPLLGQPQHF	TGTGCCAGCAGCTTAGTACCCTTGTTAGGACAGCCCCAGCATTTT
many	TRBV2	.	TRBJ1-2	CASSERGRYGYTF	TGTGCCAGCAGTGAAAGGGGCCGATATGGCTACACCTTC
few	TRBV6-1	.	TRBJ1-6	CASRDGGLYNSPLHF	TGTGCCAGCAGAGATGGGGGGTTGTATAATTCACCCCTCCACTTT
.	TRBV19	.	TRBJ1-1	CASFFGGSGRTEAFF	TGTGCCAGTTTTTTTGGGGGGTCGGGAAGGACTGAAGCTTTCTTT
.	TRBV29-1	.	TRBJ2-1	CSVSSSYNEQFF	TGCAGCGTGTCCAGCTCCTACAATGAGCAGTTCTTC
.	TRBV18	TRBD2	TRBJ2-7	CASSPGTSGSTSYEQYF	TGTGCCAGCTCACCTGGGACTAGCGGGAGCACCTCCTACGAGCAGTACTTC
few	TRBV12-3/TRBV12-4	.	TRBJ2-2	CASSSRGRAAGELFF	TGTGCCAGCAGTTCCCGGGGCAGGGCGGCCGGGGAGCTGTTTTTT
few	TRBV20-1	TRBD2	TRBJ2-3	CSATVAGGVDTQYF	TGCAGTGCCACTGTGGCGGGAGGGGTAGATACGCAGTATTTT
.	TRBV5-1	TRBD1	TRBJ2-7	CASSPGQGSRHSYEQYF	TGCGCCAGCAGCCCGGGACAGGGGTCGCGACACTCCTACGAGCAGTACTTC
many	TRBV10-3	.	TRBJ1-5	CAISESLGYQPQHF	TGTGCCATCAGTGAGTCGTTGGGGTACCAGCCCCAGCATTTT
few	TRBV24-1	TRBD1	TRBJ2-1	CATRQGNYNEQFF	TGTGCCACCAGACAGGGGAATTACAATGAGCAGTTCTTC
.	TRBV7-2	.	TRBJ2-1	CASSAYSYNEQFF	TGTGCCAGCAGCGCATATTCCTACAATGAGCAGTTCTTC
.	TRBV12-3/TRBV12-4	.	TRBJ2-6	CASTQGLLPLTGANVLTF	TGTGCCAGCACCCAGGGACTGCTTCCATTGACTGGGGCCAACGTCCTGACTTTC
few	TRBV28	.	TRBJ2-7	CASSSVDRIVTYEQYF	TGTGCCAGCAGCTCGGTGGACCGGATCGTTACCTACGAGCAGTACTTC
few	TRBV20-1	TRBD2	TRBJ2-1	CSARATSGVYNEQFF	TGCAGTGCTAGAGCGACTAGCGGGGTGTACAATGAGCAGTTCTTC
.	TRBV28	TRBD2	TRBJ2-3	CASIYSGRTDTQYF	TGTGCCAGCATTTACAGCGGGAGAACAGATACGCAGTATTTT
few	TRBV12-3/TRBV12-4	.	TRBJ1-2	CASRDSLYGYTF	TGTGCCAGCAGGGACAGTCTCTATGGCTACACCTTC
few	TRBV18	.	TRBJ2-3	CASSPGSAHDLGYSSTDTQYF	TGTGCCAGCTCACCAGGTTCGGCCCACGATCTCGGCTATTCTAGCACAGATACGCAGTATTTT
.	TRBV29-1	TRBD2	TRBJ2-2	CSVASGYNTGELFF	TGCAGCGTTGCTAGCGGGTACAACACCGGGGAGCTGTTTTTT
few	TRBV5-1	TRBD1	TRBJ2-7	CASSLGPTGQATYEQYF	TGCGCCAGCAGCTTGGGCCCCACGGGACAGGCAACCTACGAGCAGTACTTC
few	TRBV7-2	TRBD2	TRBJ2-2	CASSPQLLAGVGELFF	TGTGCCAGCAGCCCGCAGCTACTAGCGGGAGTCGGGGAGCTGTTTTTT